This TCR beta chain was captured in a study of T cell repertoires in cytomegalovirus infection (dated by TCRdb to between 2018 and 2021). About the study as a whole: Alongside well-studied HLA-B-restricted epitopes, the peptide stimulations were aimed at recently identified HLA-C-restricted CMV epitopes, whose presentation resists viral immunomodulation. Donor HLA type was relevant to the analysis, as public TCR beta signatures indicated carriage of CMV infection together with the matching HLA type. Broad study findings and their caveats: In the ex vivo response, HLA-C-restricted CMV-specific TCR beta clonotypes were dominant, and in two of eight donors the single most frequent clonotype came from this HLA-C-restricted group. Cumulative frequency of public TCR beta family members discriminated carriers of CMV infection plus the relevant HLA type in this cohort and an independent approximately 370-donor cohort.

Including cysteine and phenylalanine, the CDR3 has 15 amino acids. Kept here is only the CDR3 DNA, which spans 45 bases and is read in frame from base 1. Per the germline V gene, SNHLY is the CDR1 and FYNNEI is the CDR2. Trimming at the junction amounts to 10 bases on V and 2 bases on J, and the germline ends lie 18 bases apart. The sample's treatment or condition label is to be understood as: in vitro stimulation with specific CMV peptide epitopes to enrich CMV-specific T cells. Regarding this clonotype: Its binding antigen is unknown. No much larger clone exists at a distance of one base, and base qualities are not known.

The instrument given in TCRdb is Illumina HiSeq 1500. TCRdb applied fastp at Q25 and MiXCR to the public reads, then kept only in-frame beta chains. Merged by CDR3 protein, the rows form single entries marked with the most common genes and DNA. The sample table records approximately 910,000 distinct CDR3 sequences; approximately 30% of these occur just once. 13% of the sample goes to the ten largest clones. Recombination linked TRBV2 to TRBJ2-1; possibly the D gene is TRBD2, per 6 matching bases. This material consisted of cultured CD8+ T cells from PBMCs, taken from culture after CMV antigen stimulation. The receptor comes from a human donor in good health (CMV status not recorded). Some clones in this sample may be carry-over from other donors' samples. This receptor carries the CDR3 CANPPPSATYNEQFF. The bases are TGTGCCAACCCCCCCCCTAGCGCCACCTACAATGAGCAGTTCTTC. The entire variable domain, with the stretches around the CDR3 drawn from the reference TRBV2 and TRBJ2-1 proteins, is EPEVTQTPSHQVTQMGQEVILRCVPISNHLYFYWYRQILGQKVEFLVSFYNNEISEKSEIFDDQFSVERPDGSNFTLKIRSTKLEDSAMYFCANPPPSATYNEQFFGPGTRLTVL.